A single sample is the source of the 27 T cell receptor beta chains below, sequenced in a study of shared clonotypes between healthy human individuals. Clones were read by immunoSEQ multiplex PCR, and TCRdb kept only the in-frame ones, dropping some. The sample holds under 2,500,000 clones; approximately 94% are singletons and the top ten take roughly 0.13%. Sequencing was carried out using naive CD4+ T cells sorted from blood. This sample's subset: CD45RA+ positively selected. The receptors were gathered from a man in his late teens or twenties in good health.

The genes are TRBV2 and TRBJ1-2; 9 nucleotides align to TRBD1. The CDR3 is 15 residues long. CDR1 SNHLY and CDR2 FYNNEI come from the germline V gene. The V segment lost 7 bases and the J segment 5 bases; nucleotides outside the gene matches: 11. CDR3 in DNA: TGTGCCAGCACCCTAGAGGGACAGGGCGGGTATGGCTACACCTTC. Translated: CASTLEGQGGYGYTF.

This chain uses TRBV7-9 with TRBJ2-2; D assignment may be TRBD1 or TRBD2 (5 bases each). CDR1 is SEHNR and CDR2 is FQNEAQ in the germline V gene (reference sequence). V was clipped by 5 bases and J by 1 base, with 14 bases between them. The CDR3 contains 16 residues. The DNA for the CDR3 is TGTGCCAGCAGCCCCCTGGGACCGCGGAACACCGGGGAGCTGTTTTTT. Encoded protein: CASSPLGPRNTGELFF.

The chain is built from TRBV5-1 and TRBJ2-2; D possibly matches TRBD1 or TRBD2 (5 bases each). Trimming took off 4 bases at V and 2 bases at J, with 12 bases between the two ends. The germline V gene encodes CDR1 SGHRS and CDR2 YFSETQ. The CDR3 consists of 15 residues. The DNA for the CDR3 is TGCGCCAGCAGCCAGGGACGGCGAAACACCGGGGAGCTGTTTTTT. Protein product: CASSQGRRNTGELFF.

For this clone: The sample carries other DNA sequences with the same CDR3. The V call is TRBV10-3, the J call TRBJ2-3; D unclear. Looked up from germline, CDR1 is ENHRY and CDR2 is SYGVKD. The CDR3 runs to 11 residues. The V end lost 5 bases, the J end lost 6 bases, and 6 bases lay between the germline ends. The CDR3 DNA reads TGTGCCATCAGTAACCGGGATACGCAGTATTTT. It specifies CAISNRDTQYF.

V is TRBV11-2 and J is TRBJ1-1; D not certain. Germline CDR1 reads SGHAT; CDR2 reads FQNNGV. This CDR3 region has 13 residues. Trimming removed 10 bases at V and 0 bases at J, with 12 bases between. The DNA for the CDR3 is TGTGCCACCAAGAGAGTTTTGAACACTGAAGCTTTCTTT. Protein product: CATKRVLNTEAFF.

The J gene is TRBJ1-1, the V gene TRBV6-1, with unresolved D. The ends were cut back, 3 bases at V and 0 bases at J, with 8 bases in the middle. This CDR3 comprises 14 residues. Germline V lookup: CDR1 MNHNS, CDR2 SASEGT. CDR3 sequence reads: CASSEMSMNTEAFF. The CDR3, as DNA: TGTGCCAGCAGTGAGATGAGTATGAACACTGAAGCTTTCTTT.

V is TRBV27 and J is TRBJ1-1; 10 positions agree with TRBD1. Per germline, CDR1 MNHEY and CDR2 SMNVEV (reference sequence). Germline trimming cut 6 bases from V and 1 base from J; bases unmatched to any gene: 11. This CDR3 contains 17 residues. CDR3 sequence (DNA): TGTGCCAGCAGAATAAGCGGGACAGGGGTACAGAACACTGAAGCTTTCTTT. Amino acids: CASRISGTGVQNTEAFF.

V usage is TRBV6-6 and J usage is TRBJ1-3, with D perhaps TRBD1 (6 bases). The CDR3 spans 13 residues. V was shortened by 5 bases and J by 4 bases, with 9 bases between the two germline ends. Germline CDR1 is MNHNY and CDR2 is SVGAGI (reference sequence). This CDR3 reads CASSRTVGNTIYF. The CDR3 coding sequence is TGTGCCAGCAGTCGGACAGTAGGAAACACCATATATTTT.

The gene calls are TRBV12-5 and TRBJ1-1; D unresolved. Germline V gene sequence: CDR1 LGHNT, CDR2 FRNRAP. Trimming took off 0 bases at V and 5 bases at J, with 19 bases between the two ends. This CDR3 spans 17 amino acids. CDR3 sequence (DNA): TGTGCTAGTGGTTTGGTTTGGGTTCCCGGCGGCCGGACTGAAGCTTTCTTT. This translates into CASGLVWVPGGRTEAFF.

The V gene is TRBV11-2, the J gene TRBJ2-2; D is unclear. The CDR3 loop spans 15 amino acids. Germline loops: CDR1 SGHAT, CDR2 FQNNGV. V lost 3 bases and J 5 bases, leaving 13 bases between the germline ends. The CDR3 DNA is TGTGCCAGCAGCTTTGGGTCAACGGAAACCGGGGAGCTGTTTTTT. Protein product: CASSFGSTETGELFF.

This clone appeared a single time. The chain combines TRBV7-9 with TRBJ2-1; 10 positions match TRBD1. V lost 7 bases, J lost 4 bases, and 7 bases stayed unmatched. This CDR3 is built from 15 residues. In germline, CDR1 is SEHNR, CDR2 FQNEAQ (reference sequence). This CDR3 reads CASIPGQGIYNEQFF. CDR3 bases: TGTGCCAGCATCCCGGGACAGGGGATTTACAATGAGCAGTTCTTC. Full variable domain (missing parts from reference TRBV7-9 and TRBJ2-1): DTGVSQNPRHKITKRGQNVTFRCDPISEHNRLYWYRQTLGQGPEFLTYFQNEAQLEKSRLLSDRFSAERPKGSFSTLEIQRTEQGDSAMYLCASIPGQGIYNEQFFGPGTRLTVL.

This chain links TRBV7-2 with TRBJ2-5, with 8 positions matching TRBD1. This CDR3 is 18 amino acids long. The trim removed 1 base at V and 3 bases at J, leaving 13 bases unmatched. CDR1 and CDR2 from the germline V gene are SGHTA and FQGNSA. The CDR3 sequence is CASSLVPMKGQGEETQYF. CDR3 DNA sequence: TGTGCCAGCAGCTTAGTTCCGATGAAAGGACAGGGCGAAGAGACCCAGTACTTC.

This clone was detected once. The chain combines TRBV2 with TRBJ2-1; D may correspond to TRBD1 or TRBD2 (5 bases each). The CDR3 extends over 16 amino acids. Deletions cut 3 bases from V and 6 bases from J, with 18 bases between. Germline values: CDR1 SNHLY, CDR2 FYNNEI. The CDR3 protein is CASSEPGARLGNEQFF. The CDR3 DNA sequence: TGTGCCAGCAGTGAGCCCGGGGCTAGATTGGGCAATGAGCAGTTCTTC.

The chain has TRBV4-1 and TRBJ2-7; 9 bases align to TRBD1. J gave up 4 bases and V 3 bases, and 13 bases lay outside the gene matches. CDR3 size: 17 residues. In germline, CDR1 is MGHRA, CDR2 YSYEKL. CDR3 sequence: CASSHEGLRDRAYEQYF. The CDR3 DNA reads TGCGCCAGCAGCCATGAAGGCCTCCGGGACAGGGCTTACGAGCAGTACTTC.

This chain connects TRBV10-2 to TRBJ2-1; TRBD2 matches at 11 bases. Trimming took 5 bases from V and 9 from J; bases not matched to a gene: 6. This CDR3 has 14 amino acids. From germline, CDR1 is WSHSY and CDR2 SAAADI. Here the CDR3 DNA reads TGCGCCAGCAGTCTTCTAGCGGGAGGAGGTGAGCAGTTCTTC. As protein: CASSLLAGGGEQFF.

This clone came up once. CDR3 loop: CASKGNEQFF. DNA of the CDR3: TGTGCCTCCAAGGGCAATGAGCAGTTCTTC. The chain links TRBV30 to TRBJ2-1, with D unresolved. Per germline, CDR1 GTSNPN and CDR2 SVGIG (reference sequence). V shed 7 bases and J shed 6 bases, with 7 bases lying between them. This CDR3 comprises 10 residues. The full variable domain, its missing parts supplied by reference TRBV30 and TRBJ2-1, is SQTIHQWPATLVQPVGSPLSLECTVEGTSNPNLYWYRQAAGRGLQLLFYSVGIGQISSEVPQNLSASRPQDRQFILSSKKLLLSDSGFYLCASKGNEQFFGPGTRLTVL.

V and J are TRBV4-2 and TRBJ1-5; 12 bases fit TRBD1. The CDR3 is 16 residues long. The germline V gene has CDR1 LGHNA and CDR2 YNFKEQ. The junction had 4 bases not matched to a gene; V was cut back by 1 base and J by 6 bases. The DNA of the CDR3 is TGTGCCAGCAGCCAAGGGGGACAGGGGGCACTTCAGCCCCAGCATTTT. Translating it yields CASSQGGQGALQPQHF.

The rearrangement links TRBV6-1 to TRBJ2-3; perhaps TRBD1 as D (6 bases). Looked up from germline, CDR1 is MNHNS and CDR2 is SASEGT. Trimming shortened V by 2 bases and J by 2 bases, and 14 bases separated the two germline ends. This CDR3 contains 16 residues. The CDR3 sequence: CASSERSGHNTDTQYF. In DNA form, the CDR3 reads TGTGCCAGCAGTGAACGGTCGGGACACAACACAGATACGCAGTATTTT.

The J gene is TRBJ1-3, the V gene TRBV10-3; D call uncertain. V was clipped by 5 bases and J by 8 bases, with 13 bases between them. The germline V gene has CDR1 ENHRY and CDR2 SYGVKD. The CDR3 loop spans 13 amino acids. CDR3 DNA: TGTGCCATCAGTATGGCCATGTTGGACACCATATATTTT. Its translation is CAISMAMLDTIYF.

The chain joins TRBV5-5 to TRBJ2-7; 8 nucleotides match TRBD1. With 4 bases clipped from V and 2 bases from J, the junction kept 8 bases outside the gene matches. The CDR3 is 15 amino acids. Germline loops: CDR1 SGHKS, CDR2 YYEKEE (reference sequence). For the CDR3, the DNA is TGTGCCAGCAGCCAGCTCGGACAGGGACCCTACGAGCAGTACTTC. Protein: CASSQLGQGPYEQYF.

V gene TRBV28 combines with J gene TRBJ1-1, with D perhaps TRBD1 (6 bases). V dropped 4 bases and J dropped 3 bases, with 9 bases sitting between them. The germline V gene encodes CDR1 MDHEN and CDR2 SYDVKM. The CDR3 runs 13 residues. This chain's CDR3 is CASSYRAYTEAFF. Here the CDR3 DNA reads TGTGCCAGCAGTTACAGGGCTTACACTGAAGCTTTCTTT.

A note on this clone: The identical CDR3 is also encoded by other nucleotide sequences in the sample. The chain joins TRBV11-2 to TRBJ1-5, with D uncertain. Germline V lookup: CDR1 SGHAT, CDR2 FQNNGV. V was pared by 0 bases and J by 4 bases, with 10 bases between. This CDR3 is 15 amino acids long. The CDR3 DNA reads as TGTGCCAGCAGCTTAGAGGGTGGTGGGAATCAGCCCCAGCATTTT. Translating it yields CASSLEGGGNQPQHF.

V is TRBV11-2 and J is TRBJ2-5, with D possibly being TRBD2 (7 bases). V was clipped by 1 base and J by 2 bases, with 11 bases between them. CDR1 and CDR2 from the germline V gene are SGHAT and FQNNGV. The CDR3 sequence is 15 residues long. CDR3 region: CASSLGGGFQETQYF. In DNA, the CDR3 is TGTGCCAGCAGCTTAGGCGGGGGCTTTCAAGAGACCCAGTACTTC.

The CDR3 here is CASSLNPYSTDTQYF. CDR3 nucleotide sequence: TGTGCCAGCAGCTTAAATCCGTATAGCACAGATACGCAGTATTTT. The chain has TRBV7-9 and TRBJ2-3; no clear D gene. V gave up 2 bases and J gave up 0 bases, with 9 bases separating them. The CDR3 extends over 15 amino acids. In germline, CDR1 is SEHNR, CDR2 FQNEAQ (reference sequence). Drawing the rest from reference TRBV7-9 and TRBJ2-3, the complete variable domain is DTGVSQNPRHKITKRGQNVTFRCDPISEHNRLYWYRQTLGQGPEFLTYFQNEAQLEKSRLLSDRFSAERPKGSFSTLEIQRTEQGDSAMYLCASSLNPYSTDTQYFGPGTRLTVL.

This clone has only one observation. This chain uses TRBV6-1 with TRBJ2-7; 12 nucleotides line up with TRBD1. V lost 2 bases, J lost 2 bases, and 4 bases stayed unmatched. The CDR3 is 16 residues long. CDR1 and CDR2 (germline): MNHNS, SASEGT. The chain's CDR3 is CASSEWGQGATYEQYF. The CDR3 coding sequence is TGTGCCAGCAGTGAATGGGGACAGGGGGCAACCTACGAGCAGTACTTC.

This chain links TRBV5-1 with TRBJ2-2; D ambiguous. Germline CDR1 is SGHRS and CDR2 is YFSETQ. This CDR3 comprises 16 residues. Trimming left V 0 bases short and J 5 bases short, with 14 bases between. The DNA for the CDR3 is TGCGCCAGCAGCTTGGTTGGAAGGGTTATAACCGGGGAGCTGTTTTTT. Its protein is CASSLVGRVITGELFF.

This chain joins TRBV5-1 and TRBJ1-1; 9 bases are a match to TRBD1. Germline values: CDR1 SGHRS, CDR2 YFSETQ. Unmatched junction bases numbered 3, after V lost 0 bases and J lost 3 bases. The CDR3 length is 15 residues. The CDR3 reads CASSLARTGDTEAFF. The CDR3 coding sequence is TGCGCCAGCAGCTTGGCCAGGACAGGGGACACTGAAGCTTTCTTT.